The TCR beta chain under discussion was sequenced for a study of cytotoxic CD8 clonotypes in ibrutinib-treated CLL (dated by TCRdb to the early 2020s). About the study as a whole: The cohort included about 15 treatment-naive and approximately twelve relapsed/refractory patients; under 18 were IGHV unmutated. Longitudinal samples were available for about 30% of the roughly 90 trial participants. All remission and progressive disease samples were collected while patients were still receiving ibrutinib. Cryopreserved peripheral blood mononuclear cells were obtained before treatment, at response, and at either sustained remission or disease progression. Samples averaged 255,043 productive templates and approximately 100,000 productive rearrangements. Partial responses were observed in 24 patients and complete responses in 2; after a median follow-up of about 69 months, remission was maintained in 14 patients and progression was observed in about twelve. Response samples were taken after a median of approximately 13 months on treatment, ranging from about 6 to 40 months.

Reading the germline V gene gives CDR1 MNHEY and CDR2 SVGAGI. The CDR3 starts with the cysteine, ends with the phenylalanine, and has 15 residues. Only the CDR3 DNA is retained, 45 bases long and in frame from the first base. V lost 6 bases and J lost 0 bases; the stretch between them is 12 bases long. As concerns this clone: Its antigen specificity is not known. No base qualities exist here, and no much larger clone lies one base off it.

The research as a whole found: Public clonotypes were rare and either contracted or stayed stable during treatment, and the rise in clonality at ibrutinib response reflected the expansion of private clonotypes. Baseline clonality was found to be higher than that of age-matched healthy donors and was strongly correlated with circulating CD8+ T-cell counts. Sampling times were not matched between sustained-remission and progressing patients, and lymph node repertoires were not studied. Clonality increased at ibrutinib response, stayed stable in sustained remission, and fell back toward baseline at progression.

The sample's time point label, decoded: about twelve months on ibrutinib. For TCR beta library preparation, about 2.1 micrograms of genomic DNA were extracted from the cryopreserved PBMCs. Longitudinal blood samples from CLL patients on ibrutinib monotherapy underwent high-throughput TCR beta sequencing. Patients were enrolled in a phase 2 open-label single-center ibrutinib monotherapy trial. Each clonotype received, on average, 10x coverage in deep resolution sequencing performed on a MiSeq, where the target depth lay between 1 in 1 million and 1 in 200,000 T cells. TCR beta libraries were generated with the immunoSEQ hsTCRB Kit. The original pipeline was this. ImmunoSEQ Data Assistant and ImmunoSEQ Analyzer were used for data analysis, and V, D and J genes were assigned according to IMGT definitions. Clonality was computed as one minus normalized Shannon entropy of productive rearrangement frequencies, ranging from 0 to 1. Public clonotype analysis was restricted to overrepresented clonotypes comprising at least 0.05% of each patient's repertoire. About a dozen age-matched healthy donor repertoires from immuneACCESS served as clonality controls. TCRdb took over this immuneACCESS table, retaining in-frame rearrangements with V and J assigned. Such tables are incomplete; in checked studies, under half of the missing clones stem from an unresolved V gene, and the remainder is unexplained. V and J calls and clone size are those listed in that table; D and trimming were worked out from the DNA. This sample gives under 200,000 clones in total; 81% of them show up just once. Jointly, the top ten make up about 2.1% of the sample.

The chain uses TRBV6-5 and TRBJ1-5, with the D gene not confidently named. The sequencing here drew on PBMCs, taken after 12 months of ibrutinib treatment. The origin of this receptor is a human donor with chronic lymphocytic leukemia. The DNA sequence follows: TGTGCCAGCAGCCGGTTTGGGTATAGCAATCAGCCCCAGCATTTT. Its protein product is CASSRFGYSNQPQHF.